The 20 T cell receptor beta chains reported below all come from one sample, sequenced in a study of synovial regulatory T cells in juvenile arthritis. The repertoire was sequenced with immunoSEQ multiplex PCR; TCRdb's copy has only in-frame clones and lacks some. The table lists 8,000 to 10,000 clones, with roughly 1% in the top ten. Sequences were obtained from Treg cells from blood. Subset: remaining (HLA-DR-negative) circulating blood Treg cells. The receptors shown here come from a donor aged 2-35 years with juvenile idiopathic arthritis.

This chain joins TRBV7-9 and TRBJ2-7; TCRdb picks TRBD2, but there is no DNA to check that call. The CDR3 extends over 16 amino acids. DNA is not recorded here. The V gene's germline CDR1 is SEHNR and CDR2 FQNEAQ (reference sequence). The CDR3 sequence: CASSYGTSGSSYEQYF.

The chain employs TRBV7-8 and TRBJ2-7; with no DNA, the TCRdb D assignment of TRBD2 cannot be verified. The CDR3 is 16 residues long. The DNA sequence is not available. Germline V lookup: CDR1 SGHVS, CDR2 FQNEAQ. CDR3 protein: CASSTYGGLATYEQYF. Filled out from reference TRBV7-8 and TRBJ2-7, the complete variable domain reads GAGVSQSPRYKVAKRGQDVALRCDPISGHVSLFWYQQALGQGPEFLTYFQNEAQLDKSGLPSDRFFAERPEGSVSTLKIQRTQQEDSAVYLCASSTYGGLATYEQYFGPGTRLTVT.

The J gene is TRBJ1-3, the V gene TRBV5-1; TCRdb reports TRBD1, a call that lacks DNA to check it against. Germline V gene data show CDR1 as SGHRS and CDR2 as YFSETQ. The CDR3 is made up of 16 amino acids. No nucleotide data were recorded. CDR3 sequence: CASSPKQGDSGNTIYF.

The V and J genes are TRBV10-3 and TRBJ2-7. The CDR3 contains 11 residues. No DNA appears here. CDR1 is ENHRY and CDR2 is SYGVKD in the germline V gene. The CDR3 reads CAASASYEQYF.

The chain links TRBV29-1 to TRBJ1-2. The CDR3 has 12 residues. DNA for this receptor is not on file. Germline CDR1 reads SQVTM; CDR2 reads ANQGSEA. The CDR3: CSVVQGGYGYTF.

The genes are TRBV10-3 and TRBJ1-2; TCRdb indicates TRBD1, and absent DNA this call remains unverified. The germline CDR1 and CDR2 sequences are ENHRY and SYGVKD. CDR3 length equals 13 residues. Only the protein is available. CDR3 protein: CAISGTANYGYTF.

The chain joins TRBV11-2 to TRBJ2-7; TCRdb's D gene call, TRBD2, goes unchecked for lack of DNA. CDR3 length: 16 residues. There is no recorded DNA. CDR1 is SGHAT, CDR2 FQNNGV, per germline. The CDR3 is CASSPGPAGGPHEQYF.

The V gene is TRBV6-6, the J gene TRBJ1-4. CDR1 and CDR2 from the germline V gene are MNHNY and SVGAGI (reference sequence). CDR3 length: 13 amino acids. No DNA accompanies this entry. The CDR3 is CASSYGRGEKLFF.

The gene calls are TRBV28 and TRBJ1-2; TCRdb designates TRBD1, a call that cannot be tested without DNA. Germline-derived CDR1 and CDR2 are MDHEN and SYDVKM. The CDR3 is made up of 13 amino acids. The protein alone is recorded here. CDR3 region: CASRAPGWDGYTF.

The CDR3 reads CASSSTEDSEQYF. The rearrangement links TRBV5-1 to TRBJ2-7; TCRdb names TRBD2, which stays unverified in the absence of DNA. The CDR3 is 13 amino acids. The coding DNA is unavailable. The germline CDR1 and CDR2 sequences are SGHRS and YFSETQ. Drawing the rest from reference TRBV5-1 and TRBJ2-7, the complete variable domain is KAGVTQTPRYLIKTRGQQVTLSCSPISGHRSVSWYQQTPGQGLQFLFEYFSETQRNKGNFPGRFSGRQFSNSRSEMNVSTLELGDSALYLCASSSTEDSEQYFGPGTRLTVT.

The chain is built from TRBV28 and TRBJ2-7; TCRdb gives TRBD1 as the D gene, but with no DNA this cannot be confirmed. There are 13 residues in the CDR3. Nucleotide data are not available. Per the germline V gene, CDR1 is MDHEN and CDR2 is SYDVKM. This CDR3 is CASSLSGYYEQYF.

The chain has TRBV7-2 and TRBJ1-4; the D gene TCRdb calls, TRBD1, cannot be checked with no DNA. The length of the CDR3 is 16 residues. DNA for this receptor is not on file. Germline V gives CDR1 SGHTA, CDR2 FQGNSA. The CDR3 reads CASSSQGGQGWEKLFF.

V and J are TRBV18 and TRBJ1-2; TCRdb outputs TRBD1, but without DNA this stays unchecked. The CDR3 covers 14 residues. The DNA sequence is not available. Germline loops: CDR1 KGHSH, CDR2 LQKENI. CDR3 protein: CASSPPNRGWGYTF.

The CDR3: CASSLEGKGNEQFF. The chain recombines TRBV7-3 with TRBJ2-1; TCRdb indicates TRBD2, and absent DNA this call remains unverified. CDR1 SGHTA and CDR2 FQGTGA come from the germline V gene. The CDR3 is made up of 14 amino acids. The record lacks a DNA sequence.

The chain is built from TRBV7-3 and TRBJ2-2; TCRdb's D call of TRBD2 is untestable without DNA. There are 17 residues in the CDR3. No DNA sequence is on record. Germline loops: CDR1 SGHTA, CDR2 FQGTGA. The CDR3 loop is CASSPGPLADYTGELFF.

The chain uses TRBV5-1 and TRBJ1-1; without DNA, the TCRdb call of TRBD1 cannot be checked. CDR1 is SGHRS, CDR2 YFSETQ, per germline. This CDR3 has 13 amino acids. This entry has no DNA. The CDR3 sequence is CASSLGTGAEAFF.

V usage is TRBV4-1 and J usage is TRBJ2-1; TCRdb gives TRBD2 as the D gene, but with no DNA this cannot be confirmed. Germline V CDR1 and CDR2: MGHRA, YSYEKL. This CDR3 is 18 amino acids long. No DNA appears here. The CDR3 here is CASSQAGLAGSSYNEQFF.

The chain carries TRBV19 and TRBJ2-5; TCRdb lists TRBD2, though no DNA is available to test this call. Germline V gene lookup returns CDR1 LNHDA and CDR2 SQIVND (reference sequence). The CDR3 spans 15 residues. Only the protein is available. The CDR3 spells CASSMTGLAGETQYF.

CDR3 residues: CASSDRVEQYF. The chain couples TRBV2 to TRBJ2-4; TCRdb's D gene call, TRBD1, goes unchecked for lack of DNA. CDR3 length equals 11 residues. No DNA is listed. Germline values: CDR1 SNHLY, CDR2 FYNNEI.

V is TRBV19 and J is TRBJ2-4; as DNA is missing, the TRBD2 call by TCRdb cannot be tested. This CDR3 spans 14 amino acids. A DNA sequence was not provided. Germline V gives CDR1 LNHDA, CDR2 SQIVND (reference sequence). The CDR3 is CASSIEISRNIQYF.